A selection of T cell receptor beta chains follows, all from one sample in a study of tumor-infiltrating lymphocytes in primary liver carcinoma. TCRdb reanalysed the multiplex PCR reads using MiXCR and keeps one entry per CDR3 protein. The repertoire includes 45,000 to 65,000 distinct CDR3 sequences, over 75% of them detected once, and around 24% sits in the top ten. Sequenced sample: liver tumor tissue from sampling region 5. These TCRs come from a man aged 40-49 years with primary liver carcinoma and hepatitis B virus infection. The CDR3 runs from the conserved cysteine through the conserved F or W. D genes are given only for firm matches. Only some rows state a clone size, as once, few, many or a class for expanded clones.

CDR3 protein,CDR3 DNA,V gene,J gene,D gene,CDR3 length,clone size
CASSRTGTVIVNYGHTF,TGTGCCAGCAGCAGAACCGGGACAGTAATAGTTAACTATGGCCACACCTTC,TRBV11-1,TRBJ1-2,TRBD1,17,NA
CANSLAERLSYNEQFF,TGTGCCAACAGCTTAGCAGAGCGCCTCTCCTACAATGAGCAGTTCTTC,TRBV11-2,TRBJ2-1,NA,16,NA
CASNLRQGGQPQHF,TGCGCCAGCAATCTCAGACAGGGAGGGCAGCCCCAGCACTTT,TRBV28,TRBJ1-5,TRBD1,14,NA
CASSQVSGEESQYF,TGCGCCAGTAGCCAAGTATCGGGGGAAGAGTCCCAGTACTTC,TRBV4-3,TRBJ2-5,NA,14,NA
CASGQGLVQETQYF,TGTGCCAGCGGCCAGGGACTAGTTCAAGAGACCCAGTACTTC,TRBV6-1,TRBJ2-5,TRBD2,14,few
CASSQEAQRGQPYEQYF,TGCGCCAGCAGCCAAGAAGCGCAACGGGGCCAGCCTTACGAGCAGTACTTC,TRBV4-1,TRBJ2-7,NA,17,many
CVSSSRTRKLYGEQYF,TGTGTCAGCAGTTCCAGGACTAGAAAGCTATATGGCGAGCAGTACTTC,TRBV12-3/TRBV12-4,TRBJ2-7,TRBD2,16,NA
CASREKMRIGGDGHFF,TGTGCCAGCAGAGAAAAGATGAGGATAGGAGGGGATGGGCACTTCTTC,TRBV11-1,TRBJ2-1,NA,16,NA
CTSSQDRSGFHNELFF,TGCACCAGCAGCCAAGATAGGAGCGGGTTTCACAATGAGCTATTCTTC,TRBV4-3,TRBJ2-1,NA,16,NA
CASSIGLNAEAFF,TGTGCCAGTAGCATAGGCCTGAACGCTGAAGCTTTCTTT,TRBV11-2,TRBJ1-1,NA,13,NA
CASSCDGIYEQYF,TGTGCCAGCAGCTGTGACGGGATCTACGAGCAGTACTTC,TRBV5-4,TRBJ2-7,NA,13,NA
CAISLWGRATGELFF,TGTGCCATTAGCTTGTGGGGCAGAGCCACCGGGGAGCTGTTTTTT,TRBV5-6,TRBJ2-2,NA,15,NA
CGSSLGQNNERFF,TGTGGAAGCAGTCTCGGACAGAACAATGAGCGGTTCTTC,TRBV12-3/TRBV12-4,TRBJ2-1,NA,13,NA
CTSSPDLSSEELFF,TGTACCAGCAGCCCGGACTTGTCGAGCGAGGAGCTGTTTTTT,TRBV5-4,TRBJ2-2,NA,14,NA
CTSSTLAGGPNGQFF,TGCACCAGCAGCACCCTAGCGGGAGGCCCCAATGGGCAGTTCTTC,TRBV5-1,TRBJ2-1,TRBD2,15,NA
CASRLGGTNNIQYF,TGCGCCAGCAGATTGGGGGGTACCAATAACATTCAGTACTTC,TRBV5-1,TRBJ2-4,NA,14,NA
CASSFDRVYCEQYF,TGTGCCAGCTCCTTTGACAGGGTATACTGCGAGCAGTACTTC,TRBV6-2/TRBV6-3,TRBJ2-7,TRBD1,14,NA
CANTPSGNYEQYF,TGTGCCAATACTCCTAGCGGGAACTACGAGCAGTACTTC,TRBV12-3/TRBV12-4,TRBJ2-7,TRBD2,13,NA
CASSLSGSPYDQYF,TGTGCCAGCAGTTTAAGTGGGTCCCCCTACGACCAGTACTTC,TRBV12-3/TRBV12-4,TRBJ2-7,NA,14,NA
CASRLSGGGRALPSTDTQYF,TGCGCCAGCAGACTTTCAGGGGGCGGCCGCGCGCTGCCTAGCACAGATACGCAGTATTTC,TRBV5-1,TRBJ2-3,TRBD1,20,once
CAGSLRTSGSYNEQFF,TGCGCCGGCAGTCTGAGGACCAGCGGCTCCTACAATGAGCAGTTCTTC,TRBV6-5,TRBJ2-1,NA,16,few
CSVSAGCGMGTEAFF,TGCAGCGTTTCTGCAGGGTGTGGAATGGGAACTGAAGCTTTCTTT,TRBV29-1,TRBJ1-1,NA,15,NA
CVSSWDRGSSDTQYF,TGTGTCAGCAGCTGGGACAGGGGGAGTTCGGATACGCAGTACTTT,TRBV5-5,TRBJ2-3,TRBD1,15,NA
CASRLGSNTGKLFF,TGCGCCAGCAGGCTAGGTTCGAACACCGGGAAGCTGTTTTTT,TRBV5-1,TRBJ2-2,NA,14,NA
CASSPRERSYEQYF,TGTGCCAGCAGCCCCAGGGAGAGGTCCTACGAACAGTACTTC,TRBV7-9,TRBJ2-7,NA,14,NA
CATSRVSGNTGELFF,TGTGCCACCAGCAGAGTTAGCGGAAACACCGGGGAGCTGTTTTTT,TRBV15,TRBJ2-2,NA,15,NA
CVSGEQGVRALF,TGTGTCAGCGGTGAACAGGGTGTGCGGGCTCTCTTT,TRBV12-3/TRBV12-4,TRBJ1-1,NA,12,NA
CASSLVTTGLQETQYF,TGTGCCAGCAGCTTGGTAACGACAGGCTTACAAGAGACCCAGTACTTC,TRBV7-8,TRBJ2-5,NA,16,many
CAWSTGDFSYTQYF,TGTGCCTGGAGTACAGGGGACTTCTCATATACGCAGTATTTT,TRBV30,TRBJ2-3,NA,14,NA
CAFSQDGSLANNIQYF,TGCGCCTTCAGCCAAGATGGCAGCCTAGCCAATAACATTCAGTACTTC,TRBV4-3,TRBJ2-4,NA,16,once
CVSRLTTATYEQYF,TGTGTCAGCAGGCTGACGACGGCTACCTACGAGCAGTACTTC,TRBV6-5,TRBJ2-7,NA,14,few
CVSSRIRGLGETQYF,TGTGTCAGTAGCAGAATCAGGGGTCTCGGAGAGACCCAGTACTTC,TRBV19,TRBJ2-5,NA,15,NA
CASSVGLLAAQETQYF,TGCGCCAGCAGTGTCGGGCTACTAGCAGCTCAAGAGACCCAGTACTTC,TRBV10-2,TRBJ2-5,NA,16,NA
CAGSPTSGKTRGRPQYF,TGTGCCGGCAGTCCCACTAGCGGGAAAACTAGAGGGAGACCCCAGTACTTC,TRBV5-4,TRBJ2-5,TRBD2,17,NA
CASSYRLVSMNTEVFF,TGTGCCAGCAGTTACAGGCTCGTCAGCATGAACACTGAAGTTTTCTTC,TRBV6-6,TRBJ1-1,NA,16,NA
CASSQAASRRIGGTQYF,TGCGCCAGCAGCCAAGCGGCTAGCAGGAGGATTGGTGGGACCCAGTACTTC,TRBV4-3,TRBJ2-5,NA,17,once
CASIPLLRGGEQYF,TGTGCCAGCATTCCACTCCTAAGGGGGGGAGAGCAGTATTTC,TRBV6-6,TRBJ2-7,NA,14,NA
CASSPHRSLWDQTQHF,TGTGCCAGCAGTCCCCACAGGAGTTTGTGGGATCAGACCCAGCATTTT,TRBV6-2/TRBV6-3,TRBJ1-5,NA,16,NA
CVSSLDLSYNTPHHF,TGTGTCAGCAGCTTGGATCTTTCGTATAATACACCCCACCACTTT,TRBV5-4,TRBJ1-6,NA,15,NA
CSGTGGWWINTEAFF,TGCAGCGGTACAGGGGGCTGGTGGATTAACACTGAAGCTTTCTTT,TRBV29-1,TRBJ1-1,TRBD1,15,few
CASSAVARWVNNEQLF,TGTGCCAGCAGTGCCGTGGCGAGATGGGTAAACAATGAGCAGCTCTTC,TRBV14,TRBJ2-1,NA,16,NA
CASSYGTSNLF,TGTGCAAGCAGTTACGGGACTAGTAATCTCTTC,TRBV12-3/TRBV12-4,TRBJ2-1,TRBD2,11,NA
CSVLTSGSRAETQYF,TGCAGCGTTCTGACTAGCGGGAGTCGGGCAGAGACCCAGTACTTT,TRBV29-1,TRBJ2-5,TRBD2,15,NA
CSVEPSGIINEQFF,TGCAGCGTCGAACCTAGCGGCATCATCAATGAGCAGTTCTTC,TRBV29-1,TRBJ2-1,TRBD2,14,NA
CVSSPLATGDDTQYF,TGTGTCAGCAGCCCACTGGCAACGGGAGATGATACGCAGTATTTT,TRBV7-9,TRBJ2-3,NA,15,NA
CSVRTSGNCEETQYF,TGCAGCGTTCGGACTAGCGGGAATTGTGAAGAGACCCAGTACTTT,TRBV29-1,TRBJ2-5,TRBD2,15,NA
CARFPSGLSGALAKNIQYF,TGTGCCAGATTCCCATCGGGACTCTCGGGGGCTCTAGCCAAAAACATTCAGTACTTC,TRBV9,TRBJ2-4,NA,19,NA
CASSAGGTGELFF,TGTGCCAGCAGTGCTGGAGGAACCGGGGAGCTCTTTTTT,TRBV12-3/TRBV12-4,TRBJ2-2,NA,13,NA
CSSLVRFDGPPSYEQYF,TGCAGCAGCCTAGTGCGTTTCGACGGACCCCCCTCCTACGAGCAGTACTTC,TRBV29-1,TRBJ2-7,NA,17,once
CASNRQGVQQPQYF,TGTGCCAGTAATAGACAGGGGGTTCAACAGCCCCAGTATTTT,TRBV12-3/TRBV12-4,TRBJ2-3,TRBD1,14,NA
CTNSSPRDSEAQYF,TGTACCAACAGTTCGCCCCGGGACTCCGAAGCGCAGTATTTT,TRBV6-2/TRBV6-3,TRBJ2-3,NA,14,NA
CASSPLWTKASF,TGTGCCAGCAGTCCCCTCTGGACTAAAGCTTCCTTT,TRBV12-3/TRBV12-4,TRBJ1-1,NA,12,once
CASSLREPHGSTIYF,TGTGCCAGCAGCCTCCGGGAGCCTCATGGAAGCACCATATATTTT,TRBV6-6,TRBJ1-3,NA,15,NA
CAGSLDLGVAQSQHF,TGTGCCGGTAGCTTAGATCTGGGGGTGGCTCAGTCCCAGCATTTT,TRBV11-3,TRBJ1-5,NA,15,few
CASSYSTVSYTF,TGTGCCAGCAGTTACTCGACGGTAAGCTACACCTTC,TRBV6-2/TRBV6-3,TRBJ1-2,NA,12,NA
CASCTGGTTEAFF,TGTGCCAGCTGCACGGGGGGGACTACTGAAGCCTTCTTT,TRBV6-6,TRBJ1-1,NA,13,NA
CASSQYQERKQYF,TGTGCGAGCAGCCAATATCAGGAACGGAAGCAGTACTTC,TRBV14,TRBJ2-7,NA,13,NA
CASNQTSGTGEEFF,TGTGCCAGCAATCAGACTAGCGGGACGGGTGAGGAGTTCTTC,TRBV11-2,TRBJ2-1,TRBD2,14,NA
CSVGGTSGSLSGANVLTF,TGCAGCGTTGGAGGGACTAGCGGGAGCCTCTCTGGGGCCAACGTCCTGACTTTC,TRBV29-1,TRBJ2-6,TRBD2,18,many